Below, 6 T cell receptor beta chains from the same sample are listed, as sequenced in a study of blood T cell repertoires in COVID-19. Some clones are missing from TCRdb's copy, which holds only in-frame ones; the method was immunoSEQ multiplex PCR. The table shows fewer than 85,000 clones, with 60% to 75% occurring only once. The sample consisted of peripheral blood. The receptors were sampled from a woman in her 70s with acute or convalescent COVID-19.

This chain uses TRBV15 with TRBJ2-1; TRBD2 matches at 11 bases. This CDR3 has 15 residues. With V trimmed by 7 bases and J by 3 bases, 5 bases remained unmatched. Germline V lookup: CDR1 LNHNV, CDR2 YYDKDF (reference sequence). The CDR3 spells CATMPGTSGYNEQFF. CDR3 nucleotide sequence: TGTGCCACCATGCCGGGGACTAGCGGCTACAATGAGCAGTTCTTC.

The chain employs TRBV7-8 and TRBJ2-5; 8 bases map to TRBD2. The CDR3 is 16 amino acids. Trimming at V came to 3 bases and at J to 5 bases, leaving 11 bases not matched to a gene. The V gene's germline CDR1 is SGHVS and CDR2 FQNEAQ. The CDR3 sequence is CASSFGGGYRSETQYF. The CDR3 DNA follows: TGTGCCAGCAGCTTCGGGGGGGGATATCGTTCGGAGACCCAGTACTTC.

Only a few counts were recorded for this clone. The same CDR3 also results from other DNA sequences found in this sample. The chain combines TRBV19 with TRBJ1-3; 8 bases match TRBD1. This CDR3 region has 14 residues. Unmatched junction bases numbered 4, after V lost 6 bases and J lost 3 bases. Germline V gene lookup returns CDR1 LNHDA and CDR2 SQIVND (reference sequence). The CDR3 here is CASSDRGLGNTIYF. The CDR3 bases are TGTGCCAGTAGCGACAGGGGCCTTGGAAACACCATATATTTT.

The chain links TRBV5-6 to TRBJ1-6; perhaps TRBD1 as D (6 bases). V was pared by 4 bases and J by 6 bases, with 20 bases between. The germline CDR1 and CDR2 sequences are SGHDT and YYEEEE. The CDR3 runs 17 residues. In nucleotides, the CDR3 is TGTGCCAGCAGCGCCTCCGGGGGGCGCTTAGGTAATTCACCCCTCCACTTT. This codes for CASSASGGRLGNSPLHF.

The chain uses TRBV5-1 and TRBJ1-2; possible D gene TRBD1, 6 bases. The V and J ends lost 4 bases and 6 bases respectively, with 22 bases between them. Germline lookup yields CDR1 SGHRS and CDR2 YFSETQ. This CDR3 is built from 16 residues. The CDR3 nucleotides read TGCGCCAGCAGCCAGCTGGGTCGGCAGGGGAATAATGGCTACACCTTC. Its protein is CASSQLGRQGNNGYTF.

This clone showed up just a few times. The chain employs TRBV5-1 and TRBJ2-3; the D gene is possibly TRBD1 (5 bases). V lost 0 bases and J lost 1, with 9 bases in between. CDR1 is SGHRS and CDR2 is YFSETQ in the germline V gene. The CDR3 covers 15 residues. In DNA form, the CDR3 reads TGCGCCAGCAGCTTGGACGGCAGGGGCACAGATACGCAGTATTTT. It yields the protein CASSLDGRGTDTQYF. Together with reference TRBV5-1 and TRBJ2-3, the CDR3 gives the full variable domain: KAGVTQTPRYLIKTRGQQVTLSCSPISGHRSVSWYQQTPGQGLQFLFEYFSETQRNKGNFPGRFSGRQFSNSRSEMNVSTLELGDSALYLCASSLDGRGTDTQYFGPGTRLTVL.